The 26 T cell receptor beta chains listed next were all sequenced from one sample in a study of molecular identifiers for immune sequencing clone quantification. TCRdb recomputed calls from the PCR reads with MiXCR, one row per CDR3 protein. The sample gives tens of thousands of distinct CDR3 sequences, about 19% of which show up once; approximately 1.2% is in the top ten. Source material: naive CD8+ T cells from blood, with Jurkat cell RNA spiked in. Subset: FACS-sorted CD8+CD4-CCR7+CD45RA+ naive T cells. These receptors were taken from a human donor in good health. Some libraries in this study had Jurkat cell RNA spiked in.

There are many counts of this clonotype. For the CDR3, the DNA is TGTGCCAGCAGCGTAGCTCTTGGGCAGTACAATGAGCAGTTCTTC. Amino acid sequence: CASSVALGQYNEQFF. The chain uses TRBV9 and TRBJ2-1; D ambiguous. The CDR3 runs to 15 residues. From germline, CDR1 is SGDLS and CDR2 YYNGEE. Trimming took off 0 bases at V and 4 bases at J, with 11 bases between the two ends.

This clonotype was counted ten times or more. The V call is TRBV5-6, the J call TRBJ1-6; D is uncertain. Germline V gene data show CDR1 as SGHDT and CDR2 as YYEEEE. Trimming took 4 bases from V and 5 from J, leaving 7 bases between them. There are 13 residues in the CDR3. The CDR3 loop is CASSLRDNSPLHF. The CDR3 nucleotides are TGTGCCAGCAGCCTCCGTGATAATTCACCCCTCCACTTT.

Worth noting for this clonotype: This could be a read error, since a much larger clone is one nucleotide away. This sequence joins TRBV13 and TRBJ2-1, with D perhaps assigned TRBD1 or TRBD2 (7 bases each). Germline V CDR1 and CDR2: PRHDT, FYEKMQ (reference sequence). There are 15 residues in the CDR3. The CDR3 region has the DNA TGTGCCAGCAGCGGCAGGGGGGAGGGCTACAATGGGCAGTTCTTC. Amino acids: CASSGRGEGYNGQFF.

CDR3 DNA sequence: TGCGCCAGCAGCCAACTCCTGACAGGAGTAGCTGACGAGCAGTACTTC. Protein product: CASSQLLTGVADEQYF. This rearrangement joins TRBV4-3 to TRBJ2-7; weak D call: TRBD1 (6 bases). The CDR3 extends over 16 amino acids. V lost 2 bases and J lost 5, with 19 bases in between. The germline V gene encodes CDR1 LGHNA and CDR2 YSLEER.

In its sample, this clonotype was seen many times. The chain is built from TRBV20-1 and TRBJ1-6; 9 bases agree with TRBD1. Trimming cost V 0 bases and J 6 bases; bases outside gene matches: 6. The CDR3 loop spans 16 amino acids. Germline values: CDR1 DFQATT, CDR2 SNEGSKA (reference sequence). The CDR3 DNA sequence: TGCAGTGCTAGAGAAGCCCGACAGGGGGTTAATTCACCCCTCCACTTT. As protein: CSAREARQGVNSPLHF.

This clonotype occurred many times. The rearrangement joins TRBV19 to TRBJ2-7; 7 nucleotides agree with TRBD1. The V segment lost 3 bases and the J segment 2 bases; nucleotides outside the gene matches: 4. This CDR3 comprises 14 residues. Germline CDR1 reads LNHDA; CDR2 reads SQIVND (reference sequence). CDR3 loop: CASSIGQGAYEQYF. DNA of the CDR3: TGTGCCAGTAGTATCGGGCAGGGGGCCTACGAGCAGTACTTC.

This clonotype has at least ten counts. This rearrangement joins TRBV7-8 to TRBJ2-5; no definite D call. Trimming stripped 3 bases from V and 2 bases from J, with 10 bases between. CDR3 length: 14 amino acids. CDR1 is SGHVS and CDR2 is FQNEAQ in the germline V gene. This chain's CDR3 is CASSFLINQETQYF. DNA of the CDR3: TGTGCCAGCAGCTTTCTCATAAATCAAGAGACCCAGTACTTC.

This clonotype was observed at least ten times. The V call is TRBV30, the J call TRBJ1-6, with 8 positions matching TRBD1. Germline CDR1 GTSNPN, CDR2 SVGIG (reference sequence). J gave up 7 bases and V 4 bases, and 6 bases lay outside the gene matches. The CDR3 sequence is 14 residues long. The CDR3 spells CAWTRGQGNSPLHF. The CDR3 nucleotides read TGTGCCTGGACTCGCGGACAGGGAAATTCACCCCTCCACTTT.

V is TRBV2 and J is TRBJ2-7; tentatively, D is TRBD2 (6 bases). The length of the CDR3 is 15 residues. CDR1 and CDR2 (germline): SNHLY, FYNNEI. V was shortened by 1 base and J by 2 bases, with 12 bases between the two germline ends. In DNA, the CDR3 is TGTGCCAGCAGTGAAGGGGCGGGGACCACCTACGAGCAGTACTTC. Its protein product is CASSEGAGTTYEQYF.

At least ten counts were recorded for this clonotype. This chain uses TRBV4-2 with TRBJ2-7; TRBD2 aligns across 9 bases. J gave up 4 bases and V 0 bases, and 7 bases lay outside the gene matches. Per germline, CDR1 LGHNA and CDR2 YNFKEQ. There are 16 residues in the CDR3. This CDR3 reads CASSQEALAGRYEQYF. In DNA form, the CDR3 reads TGTGCCAGCAGCCAAGAGGCTCTAGCGGGACGATACGAGCAGTACTTC.

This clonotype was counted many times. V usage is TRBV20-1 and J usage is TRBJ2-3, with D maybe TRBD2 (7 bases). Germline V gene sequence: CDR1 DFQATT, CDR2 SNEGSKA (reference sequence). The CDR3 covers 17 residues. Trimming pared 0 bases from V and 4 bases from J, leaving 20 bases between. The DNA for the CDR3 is TGCAGTGCTAGAGATGAATGGGGGGGCCTAAGGGCAGATACGCAGTATTTT. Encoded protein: CSARDEWGGLRADTQYF.

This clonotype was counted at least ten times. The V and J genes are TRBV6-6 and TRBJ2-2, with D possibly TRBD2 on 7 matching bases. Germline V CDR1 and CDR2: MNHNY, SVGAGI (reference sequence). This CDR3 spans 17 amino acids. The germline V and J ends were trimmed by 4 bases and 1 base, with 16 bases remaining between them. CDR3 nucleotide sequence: TGTGCCAGCAGTTTAGGGGGAGCGGGGATGAACACCGGGGAGCTGTTTTTT. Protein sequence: CASSLGGAGMNTGELFF.

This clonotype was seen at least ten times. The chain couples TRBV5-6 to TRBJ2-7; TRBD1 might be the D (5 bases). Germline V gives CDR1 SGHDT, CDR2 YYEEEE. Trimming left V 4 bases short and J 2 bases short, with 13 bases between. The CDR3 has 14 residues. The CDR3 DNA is TGTGCCAGCAGCCTGGGGCGGAAAGCCTACGAGCAGTACTTC. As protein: CASSLGRKAYEQYF. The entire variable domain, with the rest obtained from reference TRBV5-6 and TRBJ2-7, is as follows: DAGVTQSPTHLIKTRGQQVTLRCSPKSGHDTVSWYQQALGQGPQFIFQYYEEEERQRGNFPDRFSGHQFPNYSSELNVNALLLGDSALYLCASSLGRKAYEQYFGPGTRLTVT.

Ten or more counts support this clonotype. This chain's CDR3 is CASSQDHGKLFF. The CDR3 DNA reads as TGTGCCAGCAGCCAAGATCATGGAAAACTGTTTTTT. The chain uses TRBV4-2 and TRBJ1-4; D remains ambiguous. Germline V lookup: CDR1 LGHNA, CDR2 YNFKEQ. The CDR3 contains 12 residues. Trimming shortened V by 0 bases and J by 10 bases, and 6 bases separated the two germline ends.

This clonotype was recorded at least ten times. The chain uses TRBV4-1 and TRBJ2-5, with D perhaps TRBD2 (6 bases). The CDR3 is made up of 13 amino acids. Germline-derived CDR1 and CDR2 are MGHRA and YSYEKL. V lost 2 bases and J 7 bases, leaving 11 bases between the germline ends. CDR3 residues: CASSQSQGGTQYF. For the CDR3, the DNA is TGCGCCAGCAGCCAAAGCCAGGGAGGGACCCAGTACTTC.

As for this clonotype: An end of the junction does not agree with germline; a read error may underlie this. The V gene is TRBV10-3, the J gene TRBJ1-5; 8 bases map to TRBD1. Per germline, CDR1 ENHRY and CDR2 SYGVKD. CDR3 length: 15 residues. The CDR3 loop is CAIGGGQGGNQPQQF. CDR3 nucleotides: TGTGCCATCGGTGGAGGACAGGGAGGCAATCAGCCCCAGCAGTTT.

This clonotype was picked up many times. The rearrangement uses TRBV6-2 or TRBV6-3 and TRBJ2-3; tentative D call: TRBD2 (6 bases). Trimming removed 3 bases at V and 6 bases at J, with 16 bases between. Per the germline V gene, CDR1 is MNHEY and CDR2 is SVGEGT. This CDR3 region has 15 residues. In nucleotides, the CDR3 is TGTGCCAGCAGTTATCTCGCTAGCGAAGGGGATACGCAGTATTTT. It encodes CASSYLASEGDTQYF.

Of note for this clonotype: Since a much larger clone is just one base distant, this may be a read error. The CDR3 spells CASSQQGGVTEAFF. CDR3 sequence (DNA): TGTGCCAGTAGTCAACAGGGTGGGGTAACTGAAGCTTTCTTT. The chain joins TRBV19 to TRBJ1-1, with D perhaps matching TRBD1 (6 bases). V was shortened by 5 bases and J by 5 bases, with 15 bases between the two germline ends. The CDR3 sequence is 14 residues long. Germline CDR1 and CDR2: LNHDA and SQIVND (reference sequence).

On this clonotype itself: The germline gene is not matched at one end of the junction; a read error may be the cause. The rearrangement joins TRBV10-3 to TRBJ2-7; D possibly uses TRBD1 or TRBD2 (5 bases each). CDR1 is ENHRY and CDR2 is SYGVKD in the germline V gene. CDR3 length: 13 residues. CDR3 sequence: CVIRAGSSYGQYF. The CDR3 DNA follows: TGTGTCATCAGAGCAGGGAGCTCCTACGGGCAGTACTTC.

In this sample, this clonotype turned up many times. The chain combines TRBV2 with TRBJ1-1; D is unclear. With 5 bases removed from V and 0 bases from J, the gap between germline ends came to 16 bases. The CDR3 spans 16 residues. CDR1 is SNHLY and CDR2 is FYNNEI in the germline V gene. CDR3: CASSPPWAGMNTEAFF. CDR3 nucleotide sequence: TGTGCCAGCAGTCCCCCCTGGGCAGGCATGAACACTGAAGCTTTCTTT.

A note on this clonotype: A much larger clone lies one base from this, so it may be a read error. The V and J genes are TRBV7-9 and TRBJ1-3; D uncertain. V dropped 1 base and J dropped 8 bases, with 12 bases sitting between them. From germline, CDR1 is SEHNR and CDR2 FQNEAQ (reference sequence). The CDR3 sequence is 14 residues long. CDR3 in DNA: TGTGCCAGCAGCTTAGGGCTCGGATGGGACACCATATATTTT. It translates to CASSLGLGWDTIYF. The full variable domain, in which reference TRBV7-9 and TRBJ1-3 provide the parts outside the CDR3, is DTGVSQNPRHKITKRGQNVTFRCDPISEHNRLYWYRQTLGQGPEFLTYFQNEAQLEKSRLLSDRFSAERPKGSFSTLEIQRTEQGDSAMYLCASSLGLGWDTIYFGEGSWLTVV.

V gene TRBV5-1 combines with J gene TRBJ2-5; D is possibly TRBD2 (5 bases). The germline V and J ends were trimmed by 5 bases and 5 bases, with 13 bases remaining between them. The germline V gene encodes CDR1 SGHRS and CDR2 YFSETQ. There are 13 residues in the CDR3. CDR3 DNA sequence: TGCGCCAGCAGTGGGTCCGGAGGTGAGACCCAGTACTTC. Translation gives CASSGSGGETQYF.

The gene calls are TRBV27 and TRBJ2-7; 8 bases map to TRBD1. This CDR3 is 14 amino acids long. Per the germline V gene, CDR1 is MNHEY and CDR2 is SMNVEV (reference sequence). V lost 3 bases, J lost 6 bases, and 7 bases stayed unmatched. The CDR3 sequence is CASSFGYRGSEQYF. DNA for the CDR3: TGTGCCAGCAGTTTCGGTTACAGGGGGTCCGAGCAGTACTTC.

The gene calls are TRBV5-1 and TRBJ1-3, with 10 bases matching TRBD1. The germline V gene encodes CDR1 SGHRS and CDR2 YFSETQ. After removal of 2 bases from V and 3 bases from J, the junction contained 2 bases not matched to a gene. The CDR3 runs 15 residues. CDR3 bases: TGCGCCAGCAGCTTCGACAGGGGGCTTGGAAACACCATATATTTT. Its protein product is CASSFDRGLGNTIYF.

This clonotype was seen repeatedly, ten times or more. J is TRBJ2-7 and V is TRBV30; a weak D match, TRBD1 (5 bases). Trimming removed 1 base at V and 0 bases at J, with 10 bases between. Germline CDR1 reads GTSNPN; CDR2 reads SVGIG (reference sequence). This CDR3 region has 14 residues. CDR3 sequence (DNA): TGTGCCTGGAGTGGGGGCCCGAGCTCCTACGAGCAGTACTTC. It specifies CAWSGGPSSYEQYF.

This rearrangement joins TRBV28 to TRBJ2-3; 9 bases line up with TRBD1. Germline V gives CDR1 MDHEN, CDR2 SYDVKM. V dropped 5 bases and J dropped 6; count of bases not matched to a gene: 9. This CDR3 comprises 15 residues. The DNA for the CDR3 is TGTGCCAGCAGTCTGTGGACAGGGGAGTTGGATACGCAGTATTTT. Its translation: CASSLWTGELDTQYF.